This TCR beta chain was sequenced in a study of blood T cells in healthy people across ages. The study's findings and limits: It was held that diversity estimates obtained from one million T cells represented underestimates.

A second PCR of about 6 to 12 cycles used a sample-barcoded 5' primer and a J-beta primer mix. MiXCR was run by TCRdb on the 5' RACE reads, yielding one entry per CDR3 protein. The sample shows around 1,800,000 distinct CDR3 sequences, approximately 40% of them seen only once. A single count supports this clonotype. Its antigen is unidentified. Germline assignment: CDR1 SGHTA and CDR2 FQGNSA. The CDR3 contains 13 residues. Trimming shortened V by 8 bases and J by 4 bases, and 14 bases separated the two germline ends. Russia was home to the donors, healthy Caucasian individuals aged about 6 to 100. Samples each had at least 5 micrograms of total RNA extracted.

What was sequenced was blood. The TCR was taken from a human donor in good health. The chain has TRBV7-2 and TRBJ1-1; D unresolved. The CDR3 here is CASGLYIVTEAFF. CDR3 bases: TGTGCCAGCGGGCTCTATATTGTCACTGAAGCTTTCTTT.